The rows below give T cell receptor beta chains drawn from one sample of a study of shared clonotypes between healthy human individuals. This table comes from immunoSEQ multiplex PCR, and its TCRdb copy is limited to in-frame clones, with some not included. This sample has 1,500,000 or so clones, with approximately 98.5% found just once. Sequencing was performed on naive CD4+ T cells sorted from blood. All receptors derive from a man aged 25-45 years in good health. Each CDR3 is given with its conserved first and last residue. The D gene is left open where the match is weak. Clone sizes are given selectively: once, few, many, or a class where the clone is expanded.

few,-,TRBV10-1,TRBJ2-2,TGCGCCAGCAGTGACAGATACACCGGGGAGCTGTTTTTT,CASSDRYTGELFF
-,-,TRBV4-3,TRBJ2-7,TGCGCCAGCAGCCAAGAACGGGGCTCTGGTCGAACTGGGCAGTACTTC,CASSQERGSGRTGQYF
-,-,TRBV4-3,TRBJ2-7,TGCGCCAGCAGCCAAACAACGGGGGCGCCGACGGGCGAGCAGTACTTC,CASSQTTGAPTGEQYF
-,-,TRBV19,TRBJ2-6,TGTGCCAGTAGTAGCCCTGGGGCCAACGTCCTGACTTTC,CASSSPGANVLTF
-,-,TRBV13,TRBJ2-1,TGTGCCAGCAGCCCACCCGTATTAGCGCCTTTCTACAATGAGCAGTTCTTC,CASSPPVLAPFYNEQFF
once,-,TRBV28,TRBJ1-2,TGTGCCAGCAGACCTGGGGGGGAAGGACTCTATGGCTACACCTTC,CASRPGGEGLYGYTF
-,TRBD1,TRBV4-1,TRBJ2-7,TGCGCCAGCAGCCAAGATCTGAGACAGGGAAGTTCCTACGAGCAGTACTTC,CASSQDLRQGSSYEQYF
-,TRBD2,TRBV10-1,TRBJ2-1,TGCGCCAGCAGTGGACAGACTAGCGGGCTATACAATGAGCAGTTCTTC,CASSGQTSGLYNEQFF
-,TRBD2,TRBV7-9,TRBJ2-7,TGTGCCAGCAGCTTAGAATCGGGAGGAGCGGATTCGAGCTACGAGCAGTACTTC,CASSLESGGADSSYEQYF
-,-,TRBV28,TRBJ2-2,TGTGCCAGCCGGGGTGGATTGGGGGAGCTGTTTTTT,CASRGGLGELFF
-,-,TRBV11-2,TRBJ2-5,TGTGCCAGCAGCCCGAGGGGGTGGGGCGGAGAGACCCAGTACTTC,CASSPRGWGGETQYF
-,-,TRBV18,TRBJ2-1,TGTGCCAGCTCACCCACATCCGGCTCCTACAATGAGCAGTTCTTC,CASSPTSGSYNEQFF
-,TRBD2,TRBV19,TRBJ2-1,TGTGCCAGTAGTTGGACTAGCGGGATATCCAATGAGCAGTTCTTC,CASSWTSGISNEQFF
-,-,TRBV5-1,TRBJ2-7,TGCGCCAGCAGCGTTCTCATGCACTCCTACGAGCAGTACTTC,CASSVLMHSYEQYF
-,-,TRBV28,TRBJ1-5,TGTGCCAGCAGTTTGGCCAGGCCGGGGAATCAGCCCCAGCATTTT,CASSLARPGNQPQHF
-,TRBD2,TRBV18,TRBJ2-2,TGTGCCAGCTCACGGCTAGCGGAAAACACCGGGGAGCTGTTTTTT,CASSRLAENTGELFF
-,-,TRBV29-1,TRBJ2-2,TGCAGCGTCCGGGACCTAACGAACACCGGGGAGCTGTTTTTT,CSVRDLTNTGELFF
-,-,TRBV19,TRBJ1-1,TGTGCCAGTAGTAGTTTGGGGCCCTCTGAAGCTTTCTTT,CASSSLGPSEAFF
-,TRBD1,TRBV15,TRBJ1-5,TGTGCCACCAGCAGACTGGGGGGGCAGGGGGATTATCAGCCCCAGCATTTT,CATSRLGGQGDYQPQHF
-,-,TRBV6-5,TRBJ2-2,TGTGCCAGCAGTTACTCGACGTCAGGGGCCTACCGGGAGCTGTTTTTT,CASSYSTSGAYRELFF
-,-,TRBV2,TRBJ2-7,TGTGCCAGCAGTGACCTCCCCCTTTACGAGCAGTACTTC,CASSDLPLYEQYF
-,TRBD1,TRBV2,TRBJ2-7,TGTGCCAGCAATGAAGGGACAGGCTCCTACGAGCAGTACTTC,CASNEGTGSYEQYF
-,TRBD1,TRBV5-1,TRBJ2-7,TGCGCCAGCAGCTTGGAGTTTTCGGGACAGGGGATCTACGAGCAGTACTTC,CASSLEFSGQGIYEQYF
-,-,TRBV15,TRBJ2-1,TGTGCCACCAGCTCGGGTCTAGGACGAAACAATGAGCAGTTCTTC,CATSSGLGRNNEQFF
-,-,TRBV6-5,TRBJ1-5,TGTGCCAGCAGTTACCCCTTGAGCAATCAGCCCCAGCATTTT,CASSYPLSNQPQHF
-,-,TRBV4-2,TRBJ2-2,TGTGCCAGCAGCCAAAAGCCAGGGGCCGGGGAGCTGTTTTTT,CASSQKPGAGELFF
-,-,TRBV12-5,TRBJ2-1,TGTGCTAGTGGTTTGTCACCAGAATACAATGAGCAGTTCTTC,CASGLSPEYNEQFF
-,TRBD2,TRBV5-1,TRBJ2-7,TGCGCCAGCAGCCCATCCCCTAGCGGAACCTACGAGCAGTACTTC,CASSPSPSGTYEQYF